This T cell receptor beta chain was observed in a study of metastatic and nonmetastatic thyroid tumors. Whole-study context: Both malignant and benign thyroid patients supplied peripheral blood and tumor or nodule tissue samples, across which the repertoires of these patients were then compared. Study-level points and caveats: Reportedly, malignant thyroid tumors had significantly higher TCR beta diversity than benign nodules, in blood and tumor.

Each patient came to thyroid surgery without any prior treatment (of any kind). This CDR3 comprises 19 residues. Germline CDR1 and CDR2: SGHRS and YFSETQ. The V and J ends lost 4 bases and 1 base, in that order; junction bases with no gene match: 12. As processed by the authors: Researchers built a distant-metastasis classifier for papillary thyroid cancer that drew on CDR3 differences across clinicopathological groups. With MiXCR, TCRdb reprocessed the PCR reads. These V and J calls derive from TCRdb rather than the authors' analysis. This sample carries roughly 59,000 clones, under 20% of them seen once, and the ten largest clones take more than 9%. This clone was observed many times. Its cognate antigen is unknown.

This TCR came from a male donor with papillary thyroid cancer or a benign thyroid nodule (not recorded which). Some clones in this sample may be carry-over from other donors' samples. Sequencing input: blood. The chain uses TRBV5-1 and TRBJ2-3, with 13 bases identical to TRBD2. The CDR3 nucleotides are TGCGCCAGCAGCCCTCGAGGGACTAGCGGGGCTGCTGGCACAGATACGCAGTATTTT. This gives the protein CASSPRGTSGAAGTDTQYF.